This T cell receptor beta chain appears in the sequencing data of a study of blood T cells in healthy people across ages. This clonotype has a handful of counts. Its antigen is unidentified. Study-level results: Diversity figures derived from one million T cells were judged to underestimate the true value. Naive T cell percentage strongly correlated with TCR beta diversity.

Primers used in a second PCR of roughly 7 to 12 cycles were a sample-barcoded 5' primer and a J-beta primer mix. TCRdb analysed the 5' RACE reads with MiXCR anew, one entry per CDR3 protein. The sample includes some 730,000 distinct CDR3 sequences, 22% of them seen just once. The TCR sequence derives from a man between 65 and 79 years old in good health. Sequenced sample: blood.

The CDR3 DNA is TGCGCCAGCAGCCCCCGACAGGCGTCTGGCTACACCTTC. This encodes CASSPRQASGYTF. V gene TRBV5-1 combines with J gene TRBJ1-2; maybe TRBD1 (6 bases). This CDR3 region has 13 residues. Trimming removed 4 bases at V and 7 bases at J, with 14 bases between. Germline CDR1 reads SGHRS; CDR2 reads YFSETQ. The variable domain in full, completed from reference TRBV5-1 and TRBJ1-2, reads KAGVTQTPRYLIKTRGQQVTLSCSPISGHRSVSWYQQTPGQGLQFLFEYFSETQRNKGNFPGRFSGRQFSNSRSEMNVSTLELGDSALYLCASSPRQASGYTFGSGTRLTVV.